The T cell receptor (beta chain) described here comes from a study of Ad26.COV2.S vaccination and SARS-CoV-2 variants. As for treatment: about 20 received Ad26.COV2.S at low or high dose, single or two shots; 5 received placebo; per-sample allocation not given. Each sample was drawn 63 days after the first injection (of vaccine or placebo). Boston provided a donor who was an adult aged 18-55 years. V dropped 0 bases and J dropped 0; count of bases not matched to a gene: 2. This CDR3 comprises 15 residues. The germline CDR1 and CDR2 sequences are MNHEY and SVGAGI. Method: immunoSEQ multiplex PCR; TCRdb's copy keeps in-frame clones and lacks some. Of about 350,000 clones listed, roughly 84% are singletons.

The material was peripheral blood, obtained in a trial of Ad26.COV2.S vaccine versus placebo. This chain connects TRBV6-5 to TRBJ2-7, with 7 positions matching TRBD1. This receptor was taken from a person between 18 and 60 years old who received the Ad26.COV2.S COVID-19 vaccine or a placebo. The CDR3 sequence is CASSYSWTGSYEQYF. The CDR3 DNA reads as TGTGCCAGCAGTTACTCGTGGACAGGCTCCTACGAGCAGTACTTC.